This T cell receptor (beta chain) derives from a study of Ad26.COV2.S vaccination and SARS-CoV-2 variants. Germline V gives CDR1 LGHDT, CDR2 YNNKEL (reference sequence). The CDR3 is made up of 14 amino acids. V gave up 2 bases and J gave up 7 bases; unmatched junction bases: 7. Noted treatment: around 19 received Ad26.COV2.S at low or high dose, single or two shots; 5 received placebo; per-sample allocation not given. The samples date from day 63 after the first vaccine or placebo injection. Profiling relied on immunoSEQ multiplex PCR, and the TCRdb table lists in-frame clones only, not all of them. This sample has about 410,000 clones, with 80% to 90% found just once.

This TCR came from a person aged 18 to 59 who received the Ad26.COV2.S COVID-19 vaccine or a placebo. V gene TRBV3-1 (or the pseudogene TRBV3-2) combines with J gene TRBJ1-2; 7 bases match TRBD1. Sample: peripheral blood, taken in a trial of Ad26.COV2.S vaccine versus placebo. CDR3 sequence: CASSQFTGALGYTF. CDR3 DNA: TGTGCCAGCAGCCAATTTACAGGGGCTCTTGGCTACACCTTC.